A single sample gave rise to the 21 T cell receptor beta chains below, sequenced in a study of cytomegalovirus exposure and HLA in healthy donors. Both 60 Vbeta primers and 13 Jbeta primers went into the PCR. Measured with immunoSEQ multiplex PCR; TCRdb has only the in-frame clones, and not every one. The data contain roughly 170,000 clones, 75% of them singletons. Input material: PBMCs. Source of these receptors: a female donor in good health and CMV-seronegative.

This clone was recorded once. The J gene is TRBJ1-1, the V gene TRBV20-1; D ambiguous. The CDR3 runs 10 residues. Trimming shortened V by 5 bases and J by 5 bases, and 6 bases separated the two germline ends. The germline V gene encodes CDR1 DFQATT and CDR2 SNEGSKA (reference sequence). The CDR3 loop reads CSASGTEAFF. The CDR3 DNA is TGCAGTGCTTCCGGGACTGAAGCTTTCTTT.

The CDR3 nucleotides are TGCGCCAGCAGCCAAGAAGGGGTACCCGAAGCTTTCTTT. Amino acid sequence: CASSQEGVPEAFF. The V and J genes are TRBV4-3 and TRBJ1-1; possibly TRBD1 for D (5 bases). CDR3 size: 13 residues. From germline, CDR1 is LGHNA and CDR2 YSLEER. V was trimmed by 0 bases and J by 8 bases, leaving 10 bases between them.

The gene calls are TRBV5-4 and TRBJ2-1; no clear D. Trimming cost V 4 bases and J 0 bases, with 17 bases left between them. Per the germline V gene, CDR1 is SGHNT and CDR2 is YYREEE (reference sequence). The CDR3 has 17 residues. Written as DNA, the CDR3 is TGTGCCAGCAGCACCAACGAACCAACAAGCTCCTACAATGAGCAGTTCTTC. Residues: CASSTNEPTSSYNEQFF.

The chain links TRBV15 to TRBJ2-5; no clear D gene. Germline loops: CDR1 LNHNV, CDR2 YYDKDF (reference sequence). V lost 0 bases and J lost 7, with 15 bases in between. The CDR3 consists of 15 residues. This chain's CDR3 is CATSREHTVPRTQYF. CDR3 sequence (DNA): TGTGCCACCAGCAGAGAGCACACAGTCCCACGGACCCAGTACTTC. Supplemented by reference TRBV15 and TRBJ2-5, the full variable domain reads DAMVIQNPRYQVTQFGKPVTLSCSQTLNHNVMYWYQQKSSQAPKLLFHYYDKDFNNEADTPDNFQSRRPNTSFCFLDIRSPGLGDTAMYLCATSREHTVPRTQYFGPGTRLLVL.

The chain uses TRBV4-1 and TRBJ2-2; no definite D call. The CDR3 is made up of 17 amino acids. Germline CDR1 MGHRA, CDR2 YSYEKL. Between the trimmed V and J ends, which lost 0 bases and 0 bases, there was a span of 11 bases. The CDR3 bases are TGCGCCAGCAGCCAAGATCCTCTATCCTCGAACACCGGGGAGCTGTTTTTT. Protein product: CASSQDPLSSNTGELFF.

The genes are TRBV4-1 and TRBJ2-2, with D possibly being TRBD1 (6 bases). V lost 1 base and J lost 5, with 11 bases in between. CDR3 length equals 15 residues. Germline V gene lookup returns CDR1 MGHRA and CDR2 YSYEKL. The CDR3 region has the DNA TGCGCCAGCAGCCAAGGTTCTCAGGGGACCGGGGAGCTGTTTTTT. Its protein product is CASSQGSQGTGELFF.

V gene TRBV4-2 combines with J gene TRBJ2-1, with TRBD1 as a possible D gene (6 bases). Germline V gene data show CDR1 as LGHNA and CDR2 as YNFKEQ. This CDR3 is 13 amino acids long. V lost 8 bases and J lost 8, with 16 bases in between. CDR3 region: CASSLGARDEQFF. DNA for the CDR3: TGTGCCAGCTCGTTGGGGGCGCGTGATGAGCAGTTCTTC.

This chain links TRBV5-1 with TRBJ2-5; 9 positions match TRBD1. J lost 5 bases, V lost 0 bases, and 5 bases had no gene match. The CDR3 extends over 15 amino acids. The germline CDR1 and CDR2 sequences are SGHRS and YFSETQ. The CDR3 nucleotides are TGCGCCAGCAGCTTGGCTCTAGGACAGGGGGAGACCCAGTACTTC. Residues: CASSLALGQGETQYF.

DNA for the CDR3: TGTGCCAGCATCAACCAACCGGGACTCCGGACCGGGGAGCTGTTTTTT. Protein product: CASINQPGLRTGELFF. The chain joins TRBV7-9 to TRBJ2-2; D perhaps matches TRBD2 (6 bases). V gave up 7 bases and J gave up 5 bases, with 20 bases separating them. Germline V lookup: CDR1 SEHNR, CDR2 FQNEAQ (reference sequence). This CDR3 comprises 16 residues. The whole variable domain, filled in from reference TRBV7-9 and TRBJ2-2, reads DTGVSQNPRHKITKRGQNVTFRCDPISEHNRLYWYRQTLGQGPEFLTYFQNEAQLEKSRLLSDRFSAERPKGSFSTLEIQRTEQGDSAMYLCASINQPGLRTGELFFGEGSRLTVL.

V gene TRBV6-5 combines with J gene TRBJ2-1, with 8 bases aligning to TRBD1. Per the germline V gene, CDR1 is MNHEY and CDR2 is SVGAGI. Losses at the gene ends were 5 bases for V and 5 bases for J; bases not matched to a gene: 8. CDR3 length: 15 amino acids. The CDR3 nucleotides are TGTGCCAGCAGTACCGGGACAGGAAGGCACAATGAGCAGTTCTTC. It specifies CASSTGTGRHNEQFF.

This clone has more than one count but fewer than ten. The CDR3 is CASSGGQGAGEAFF. CDR3 DNA sequence: TGCGCCAGCAGCGGAGGACAGGGGGCTGGTGAAGCTTTCTTT. The chain recombines TRBV10-1 with TRBJ1-1, with 11 bases aligning to TRBD1. Trimming took 6 bases from V and 7 from J; bases not matched to a gene: 7. This CDR3 spans 14 amino acids. CDR1 WNHNN and CDR2 SYGVQD come from the germline V gene (reference sequence).

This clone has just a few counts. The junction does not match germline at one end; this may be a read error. As DNA, the CDR3 is TGTGCCTTAGGGGGAGACGGGTCCTTTAATTCACCCCTCCACTTT. It translates to CALGGDGSFNSPLHF. The J gene is TRBJ1-6, the V gene TRBV11-2; possibly TRBD1 for D (6 bases). Germline loops: CDR1 SGHAT, CDR2 FQNNGV. The CDR3 length is 15 residues.

CDR3 in amino acids: CASSTDGRGEQFF. CDR3 in DNA: TGTGCCAGCAGTACCGACGGCCGGGGTGAGCAGTTCTTC. This sequence joins TRBV6-5 and TRBJ2-1; a weak D match, TRBD2 (5 bases). This CDR3 has 13 residues. Germline-derived CDR1 and CDR2 are MNHEY and SVGAGI. Trimming left V 5 bases short and J 9 bases short, with 14 bases between.

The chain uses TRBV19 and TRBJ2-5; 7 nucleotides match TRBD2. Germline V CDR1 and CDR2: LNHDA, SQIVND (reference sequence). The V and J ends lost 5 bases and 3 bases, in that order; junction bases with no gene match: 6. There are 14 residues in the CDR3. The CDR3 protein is CASSVSGTKETQYF. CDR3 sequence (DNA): TGTGCCAGTAGTGTTTCCGGGACTAAAGAGACCCAGTACTTC.

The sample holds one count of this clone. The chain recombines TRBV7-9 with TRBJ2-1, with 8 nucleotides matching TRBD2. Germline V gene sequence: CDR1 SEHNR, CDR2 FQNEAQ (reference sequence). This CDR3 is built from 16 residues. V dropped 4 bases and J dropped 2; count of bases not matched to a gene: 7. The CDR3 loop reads CASSSKAGAAYNEQFF. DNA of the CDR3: TGTGCCAGCAGCTCAAAAGCGGGAGCGGCCTACAATGAGCAGTTCTTC.

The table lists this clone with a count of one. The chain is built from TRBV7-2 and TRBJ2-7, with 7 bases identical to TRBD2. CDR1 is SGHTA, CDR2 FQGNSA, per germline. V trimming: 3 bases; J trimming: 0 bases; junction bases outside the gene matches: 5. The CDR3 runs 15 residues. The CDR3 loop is CASSFRTGGSYEQYF. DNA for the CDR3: TGTGCCAGCAGCTTTCGGACGGGGGGCTCCTACGAGCAGTACTTC.

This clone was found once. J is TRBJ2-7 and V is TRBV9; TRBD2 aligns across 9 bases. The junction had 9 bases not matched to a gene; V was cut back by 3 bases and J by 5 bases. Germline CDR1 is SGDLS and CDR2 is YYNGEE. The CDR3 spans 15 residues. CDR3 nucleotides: TGTGCCAGCAGCGCCCCTAGCGGGATCGGAAACGAGCAGTACTTC. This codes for CASSAPSGIGNEQYF. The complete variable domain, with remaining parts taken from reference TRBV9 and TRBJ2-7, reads DSGVTQTPKHLITATGQRVTLRCSPRSGDLSVYWYQQSLDQGLQFLIQYYNGEERAKGNILERFSAQQFPDLHSELNLSSLELGDSALYFCASSAPSGIGNEQYFGPGTRLTVT.

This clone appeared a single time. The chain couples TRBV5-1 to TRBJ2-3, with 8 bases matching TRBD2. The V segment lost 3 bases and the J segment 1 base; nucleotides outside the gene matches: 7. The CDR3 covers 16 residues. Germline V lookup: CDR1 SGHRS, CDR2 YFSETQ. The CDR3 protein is CASSYGTREGTDTQYF. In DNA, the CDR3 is TGCGCCAGCAGCTATGGGACTAGAGAGGGCACAGATACGCAGTATTTT.

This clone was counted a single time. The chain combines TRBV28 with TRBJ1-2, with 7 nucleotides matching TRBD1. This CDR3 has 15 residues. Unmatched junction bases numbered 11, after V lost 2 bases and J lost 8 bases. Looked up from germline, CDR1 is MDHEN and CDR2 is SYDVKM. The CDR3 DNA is TGTGCCAGCAGTTTAAAGACAGGGCCGTTGGGGGGCTACACCTTC. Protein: CASSLKTGPLGGYTF.

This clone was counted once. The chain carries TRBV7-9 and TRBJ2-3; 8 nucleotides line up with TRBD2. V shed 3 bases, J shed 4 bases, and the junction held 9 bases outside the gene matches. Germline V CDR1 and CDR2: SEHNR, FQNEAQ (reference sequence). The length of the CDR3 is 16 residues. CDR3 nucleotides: TGTGCCAGCAGCTTCCGCCAGCGGGAGTGGGCAGATACGCAGTATTTT. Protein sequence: CASSFRQREWADTQYF.

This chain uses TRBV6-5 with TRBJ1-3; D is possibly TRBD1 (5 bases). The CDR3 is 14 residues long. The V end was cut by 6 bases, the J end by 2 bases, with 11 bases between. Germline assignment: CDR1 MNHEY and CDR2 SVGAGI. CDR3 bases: TGTGCCAGCAGCCTTCGGGGGGCTGGAAACACCATATATTTT. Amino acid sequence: CASSLRGAGNTIYF.